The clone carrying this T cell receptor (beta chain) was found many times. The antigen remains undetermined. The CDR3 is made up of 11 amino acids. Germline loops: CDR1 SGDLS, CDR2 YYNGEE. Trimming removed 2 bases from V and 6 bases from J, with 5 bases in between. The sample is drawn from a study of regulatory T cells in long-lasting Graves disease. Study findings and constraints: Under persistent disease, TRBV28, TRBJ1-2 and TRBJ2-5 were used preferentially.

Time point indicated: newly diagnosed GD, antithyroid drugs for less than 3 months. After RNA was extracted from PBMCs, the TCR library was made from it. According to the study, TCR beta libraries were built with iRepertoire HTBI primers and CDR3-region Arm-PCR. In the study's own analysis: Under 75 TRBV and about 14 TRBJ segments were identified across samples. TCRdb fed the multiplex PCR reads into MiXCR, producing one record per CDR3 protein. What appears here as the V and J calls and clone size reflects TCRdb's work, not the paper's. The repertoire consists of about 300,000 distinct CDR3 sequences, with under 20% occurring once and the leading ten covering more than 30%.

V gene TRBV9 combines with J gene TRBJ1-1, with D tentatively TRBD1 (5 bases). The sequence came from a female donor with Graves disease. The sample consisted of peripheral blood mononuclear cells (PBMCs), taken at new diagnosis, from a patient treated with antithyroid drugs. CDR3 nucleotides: TGTGCCAGCAGCGTGGGGGCTGAAGCTTTCTTT. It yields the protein CASSVGAEAFF.